This TCR beta chain originates from a study of T-cell reconstitution after alpha-beta-depleted transplantation in children. The ends lost 1 base at V and 5 bases at J; junction bases unmatched: 6. This CDR3 comprises 16 residues. Library preparation (for TCRbeta) was performed with unique molecular identifiers. From the PCR reads, TCRdb called clonotypes with MiXCR, one entry per CDR3 protein. The data show some 500,000 distinct CDR3 sequences, 18% seen once. The material sequenced was PBMCs from the stem cell graft donor, taken from the stem cell graft. The rearrangement links TRBV12-3 or TRBV12-4 to TRBJ2-1; TRBD2 matches 9 bases. The sequence was obtained from a human donor who donated a stem cell graft to a child with acute lymphoblastic leukemia. The CDR3 region has the DNA TGTGCCAGCAGTTTAGAGGGGCGGGAGGGAAACAATGAGCAGTTCTTC. The encoded protein is CASSLEGREGNNEQFF.